This TCR beta chain was documented in a study of Graves' ophthalmopathy and Graves' hyperthyroidism. CDR3 regions of TCR beta were amplified from RNA transcripts. RT-PCR was first run with HTBI primers, then multiplex PCR in a second round. TCRdb passed the multiplex PCR reads through MiXCR, listing each CDR3 protein once. Of about 660,000 distinct CDR3 sequences in the sample, roughly 39% were seen once. Exclusion covered patients with other autoimmune diseases or uncontrolled infections (as well as pregnancy or lactation). Notes on the study in general: The model's ophthalmopathy progression predictions had more than 55% sensitivity and roughly 72% specificity. Separation of ophthalmopathy from stable hyperthyroidism was achieved by a 13-signature model, at about 89% sensitivity and 81.08% specificity.

This CDR3 is built from 15 residues. Trimming pared 3 bases from V and 10 bases from J, leaving 21 bases between. Germline CDR1 reads ENHRY; CDR2 reads SYGVKD. This clonotype was found once. Its antigen remains unidentified. The receptor was derived from an adult man with Graves' ophthalmopathy. V and J are TRBV10-3 and TRBJ1-1; tentative D call: TRBD1 (5 bases). The sequencing sample was made of peripheral blood. In DNA form, the CDR3 reads TGTGCCATCAGTGAAAGGCGGGCGAGCGGGGCAGGAGCTTTCTTT. Amino acid sequence: CAISERRASGAGAFF.